A single sample is the source of the 32 T cell receptor beta chains below, sequenced in a study of human T cells and chemical hapten exposure. Using its own MiXCR run on the RACE reads, TCRdb lists one record per CDR3 protein. Here the sample spans tens of thousands of distinct CDR3 sequences, 10% to 15% being singletons. Time point defined: patch test 1, 2 weeks after DPC sensitization. Treatment defined: therapeutic diphenylcyclopropenone sensitization with weekly scalp DPC. The sequenced sample was whole blood, obtained in connection with sensitization to the hapten diphenylcyclopropenone (DPC). These receptors all come from a woman aged 55-70 years with alopecia areata. Some clones in this sample may be carry-over from other donors' samples.

This clonotype appeared many times. The chain uses TRBV11-2 and TRBJ2-3; D not certain. This CDR3 spans 13 amino acids. V lost 4 bases to trimming and J lost 4 bases, with 9 bases between them. Germline V gene sequence: CDR1 SGHAT, CDR2 FQNNGV. CDR3 sequence (DNA): TGTGCCAGCAGCTGGACCAAACCAGATACGCAGTATTTT. Amino acid sequence: CASSWTKPDTQYF.

This clonotype was seen repeatedly, ten times or more. This chain links TRBV14 with TRBJ1-6, with D unresolved. Trimming took 0 bases from V and 2 from J, leaving 17 bases between them. The germline V gene has CDR1 SGHDN and CDR2 FVKESK. The CDR3 contains 19 residues. CDR3 sequence (DNA): TGTGCCAGCAGCCAAGATGATGTGGAGGATTGGCCCTATAATTCACCCCTCCACTTT. It codes for CASSQDDVEDWPYNSPLHF.

This clonotype was observed many times. The V gene is TRBV20-1, the J gene TRBJ1-1, with 7 bases lining up with TRBD1. J gave up 4 bases and V 4 bases, and 3 bases lay outside the gene matches. The length of the CDR3 is 12 residues. Germline CDR1 reads DFQATT; CDR2 reads SNEGSKA (reference sequence). In nucleotides, the CDR3 is TGCAGTGCTACAGGGGGTGGCACTGAAGCTTTCTTT. Its translation is CSATGGGTEAFF.

In its sample, this clonotype was seen many times. This chain uses TRBV2 with TRBJ2-1; the D is unclear. The germline V and J ends were trimmed by 8 bases and 4 bases, with 15 bases remaining between them. CDR1 and CDR2 (germline): SNHLY, FYNNEI. There are 14 residues in the CDR3. CDR3: CASLETGLYNEQFF. The CDR3 DNA reads TGTGCCAGCCTGGAGACGGGTCTATACAATGAGCAGTTCTTC.

The chain uses TRBV7-9 and TRBJ2-1, with D possibly being TRBD2 (6 bases). V lost 5 bases, J lost 8 bases, and 22 bases lay in between. The CDR3 contains 16 residues. Germline assignment: CDR1 SEHNR and CDR2 FQNEAQ (reference sequence). The CDR3 nucleotides are TGTGCCAGCAGCCGTGGTTGGGACTTACACGACGATGAGCAGTTCTTC. This encodes CASSRGWDLHDDEQFF.

The table lists this clonotype with many counts. The chain links TRBV27 to TRBJ1-1, with 7 bases fitting TRBD1. The CDR3 is 14 amino acids. Looked up from germline, CDR1 is MNHEY and CDR2 is SMNVEV (reference sequence). With V trimmed by 6 bases and J by 1 base, 5 bases remained unmatched. CDR3 coding DNA: TGTGCCAGCAGGACCGGGACAGAGAACACTGAAGCTTTCTTT. This codes for CASRTGTENTEAFF.

In this sample, this clonotype turned up a few times. The chain recombines TRBV18 with TRBJ2-7, with 8 bases aligning to TRBD2. The ends lost 1 base at V and 0 bases at J; junction bases unmatched: 11. Germline V CDR1 and CDR2: KGHSH, LQKENI. CDR3 length: 18 residues. The CDR3 DNA sequence: TGTGCCAGCTCACCACTCGAGGGATTAGCGGGGACCTCCTACGAGCAGTACTTC. Amino acid sequence: CASSPLEGLAGTSYEQYF.

J is TRBJ2-1 and V is TRBV12-3 or TRBV12-4; D ambiguous. This CDR3 is built from 14 residues. The V end lost 1 base, the J end lost 3 bases, and 7 bases lay between the germline ends. The CDR3, as DNA: TGTGCCAGCAGTTTAGTGGGGATCTACAATGAGCAGTTCTTC. Its translation is CASSLVGIYNEQFF.

This clonotype has only a few counts. The gene calls are TRBV7-2 and TRBJ2-7; TRBD2 matches 11 bases. V shed 3 bases and J 1 base; nucleotides not matched to a gene: 5. The germline CDR1 and CDR2 sequences are SGHTA and FQGNSA. The CDR3 runs 16 residues. CDR3 sequence reads: CASSLASGGLSYEQYF. The CDR3 bases are TGTGCCAGCAGCTTGGCTAGCGGGGGGCTTTCCTACGAGCAGTACTTC.

The sample holds a few counts of this clonotype. The V gene is TRBV28, the J gene TRBJ2-7; the D is unclear. This CDR3 spans 13 amino acids. Per germline, CDR1 MDHEN and CDR2 SYDVKM. The germline V and J ends were trimmed by 2 bases and 5 bases, with 10 bases remaining between them. DNA for the CDR3: TGTGCCAGCAGTTTAAATATGGGCAACGAGCAGTACTTC. This translates into CASSLNMGNEQYF.

The sample holds many counts of this clonotype. This sequence joins TRBV2 and TRBJ1-2, with D uncertain. The V gene's germline CDR1 is SNHLY and CDR2 FYNNEI. The V and J ends lost 4 bases and 4 bases respectively, with 7 bases between them. The CDR3 runs 12 residues. CDR3 residues: CASSAEIYGYTF. CDR3 nucleotides: TGTGCCAGCAGTGCCGAGATCTATGGCTACACCTTC.

A remark on this clonotype: A read error is possible here, since a much larger clone lies one base away. In DNA form, the CDR3 reads TGTGCCAGCAGTGACCGGACAAGTAACATTGAAGCTTTCTTT. It is translated as CASSDRTSNIEAFF. This chain links TRBV2 with TRBJ1-1; weak D call: TRBD1 (5 bases). This CDR3 contains 14 residues. CDR1 is SNHLY, CDR2 FYNNEI, per germline. Full variable domain (rest looked up from reference TRBV2 and TRBJ1-1): EPEVTQTPSHQVTQMGQEVILRCVPISNHLYFYWYRQILGQKVEFLVSFYNNEISEKSEIFDDQFSVERPDGSNFTLKIRSTKLEDSAMYFCASSDRTSNIEAFFGQGTRLTVV.

The V and J genes are TRBV3-1 and TRBJ2-1; TRBD1 matches 8 bases. The junction had 9 bases not matched to a gene; V was cut back by 4 bases and J by 1 base. This CDR3 contains 17 residues. The germline V gene encodes CDR1 LGHDT and CDR2 YNNKEL (reference sequence). The CDR3 sequence: CASSLPPGTGSYNEQFF. The CDR3 DNA reads TGTGCCAGCAGCCTACCACCCGGGACAGGATCCTACAATGAGCAGTTCTTC.

Ten or more counts support this clonotype. The V and J genes are TRBV14 and TRBJ1-1; D is uncertain. Germline lookup yields CDR1 SGHDN and CDR2 FVKESK. The V and J ends lost 1 base and 5 bases respectively, with 5 bases between them. The CDR3 has 12 amino acids. In DNA form, the CDR3 reads TGTGCCAGCAGCCAAGGTGGTACTGAAGCTTTCTTT. Protein: CASSQGGTEAFF.

The chain employs TRBV27 and TRBJ2-7; D gene unclear. Trimming took 6 bases from V and 0 from J, leaving 21 bases between them. This CDR3 has 17 amino acids. Looked up from germline, CDR1 is MNHEY and CDR2 is SMNVEV (reference sequence). The CDR3 is CASSPAIGVVSSYEQYF. CDR3 nucleotide sequence: TGTGCCAGCAGCCCTGCGATTGGGGTTGTCAGCTCCTACGAGCAGTACTTC.

In this sample, this clonotype turned up many times. The chain has TRBV18 and TRBJ2-6; D possibly matches TRBD1 or TRBD2 (5 bases each). The CDR3 spans 17 residues. V lost 2 bases and J 2 bases, leaving 13 bases between the germline ends. Looked up from germline, CDR1 is KGHSH and CDR2 is LQKENI. CDR3 coding DNA: TGTGCCAGCTCACCAGGCGACGGGACCCCTGGGGCCAACGTCCTGACTTTC. Its protein product is CASSPGDGTPGANVLTF.

This sequence joins TRBV5-1 and TRBJ1-4; D is perhaps TRBD1 (5 bases). Germline lookup yields CDR1 SGHRS and CDR2 YFSETQ. This CDR3 has 16 residues. With 3 bases removed from V and 0 bases from J, the gap between germline ends came to 12 bases. The CDR3 loop is CASSWGQPSTNEKLFF. The CDR3 nucleotides read TGCGCCAGCAGCTGGGGCCAGCCCTCAACTAATGAAAAACTGTTTTTT.

The rearrangement joins TRBV20-1 to TRBJ2-5; 10 bases are shared with TRBD2. This CDR3 contains 16 residues. CDR1 and CDR2 from the germline V gene are DFQATT and SNEGSKA (reference sequence). The V segment lost 6 bases and the J segment 0 bases; nucleotides outside the gene matches: 10. In DNA, the CDR3 is TGCAGTGCCAACTTAGCGGGGGGACCATACCAAGAGACCCAGTACTTC. This sequence encodes CSANLAGGPYQETQYF.

This clonotype came up many times. DNA for the CDR3: TGCAGCGCCGAAGGCGGAAACTATGGCTACACCTTC. This codes for CSAEGGNYGYTF. The gene calls are TRBV29-1 and TRBJ1-2; D uncertain. With 7 bases removed from V and 2 bases from J, the gap between germline ends came to 11 bases. Germline V gives CDR1 SQVTM, CDR2 ANQGSEA. The CDR3 spans 12 residues.

This clonotype was counted only a few times. The rearrangement joins TRBV5-1 to TRBJ2-5; 7 bases map to TRBD2. There are 16 residues in the CDR3. CDR1 is SGHRS, CDR2 YFSETQ, per germline. Unmatched junction bases numbered 7, after V lost 0 bases and J lost 2 bases. Here the CDR3 DNA reads TGCGCCAGCAGCTTGGCCCCAAGCGGGGCACAAGAGACCCAGTACTTC. Protein sequence: CASSLAPSGAQETQYF.

There are many counts of this clonotype. This chain links TRBV3-1 with TRBJ2-1, with TRBD2 matching over 11 bases. The CDR3 has 15 amino acids. Germline-derived CDR1 and CDR2 are LGHDT and YNNKEL (reference sequence). J was trimmed by 4 bases and V by 4 bases; bases with no gene match: 3. CDR3 region: CASSLTSGGYNEQFF. In DNA, the CDR3 is TGTGCCAGCAGCCTCACTAGCGGGGGTTACAATGAGCAGTTCTTC.

The chain recombines TRBV29-1 with TRBJ1-1; D is unclear. Germline CDR1 reads SQVTM; CDR2 reads ANQGSEA. V was cut by 3 bases and J by 0 bases, with 2 bases left in between. The CDR3 has 11 residues. Here the CDR3 DNA reads TGCAGCGTTGAGGTGAACACTGAAGCTTTCTTT. Its protein is CSVEVNTEAFF.

The chain recombines TRBV18 with TRBJ2-7, with 7 nucleotides matching TRBD2. Trimming at V came to 3 bases and at J to 1 base, leaving 0 bases not matched to a gene. There are 13 residues in the CDR3. Germline-derived CDR1 and CDR2 are KGHSH and LQKENI. The CDR3 is CASSPGGSYEQYF. The CDR3 DNA sequence: TGTGCCAGCTCACCCGGGGGGTCCTACGAGCAGTACTTC.

This clonotype was observed a handful of times. This chain's CDR3 is CASSLEVASGLHKNEQFF. Written as DNA, the CDR3 is TGTGCCAGCAGTCTAGAGGTGGCTAGCGGGTTACATAAAAATGAGCAGTTCTTC. The chain is built from TRBV2 and TRBJ2-1; TRBD2 aligns across 8 bases. CDR1 SNHLY and CDR2 FYNNEI come from the germline V gene. Trimming took 5 bases from V and 7 from J; bases not matched to a gene: 19. The CDR3 is 18 residues long.

This clonotype occurred many times. This chain links TRBV5-1 with TRBJ1-4, with a possible D match to TRBD1 (6 bases). V was cut by 2 bases and J by 7 bases, with 12 bases left in between. CDR1 SGHRS and CDR2 YFSETQ come from the germline V gene. The CDR3 extends over 14 amino acids. The CDR3 nucleotides read TGCGCCAGCAGCTTAGTTACAGGGCCTGAAAAACTGTTTTTT. It encodes CASSLVTGPEKLFF.

The rearrangement uses TRBV5-5 and TRBJ2-1; no firm D call. There are 13 residues in the CDR3. CDR1 is SGHKS, CDR2 YYEKEE, per germline (reference sequence). Trimming removed 2 bases at V and 9 bases at J, with 12 bases between. CDR3 in DNA: TGTGCCAGCAGCTTTTTGTCATCGGGTGAGCAGTTCTTC. Translation gives CASSFLSSGEQFF.

Many counts were recorded for this clonotype. The rearrangement uses TRBV3-1 and TRBJ1-2, with D uncertain. V lost 6 bases and J 2 bases, leaving 10 bases between the germline ends. CDR1 and CDR2 (germline): LGHDT, YNNKEL (reference sequence). The length of the CDR3 is 13 residues. This CDR3 is CASRSTENYGYTF. CDR3 sequence (DNA): TGTGCCAGCAGATCAACAGAGAACTATGGCTACACCTTC. The complete variable domain, with remaining parts taken from reference TRBV3-1 and TRBJ1-2, reads DTAVSQTPKYLVTQMGNDKSIKCEQNLGHDTMYWYKQDSKKFLKIMFSYNNKELIINETVPNRFSPKSPDKAHLNLHINSLELGDSAVYFCASRSTENYGYTFGSGTRLTVV.

This clonotype was found many times. The chain carries TRBV20-1 and TRBJ2-5, with D possibly TRBD2 on 5 matching bases. The germline V gene has CDR1 DFQATT and CDR2 SNEGSKA (reference sequence). The V end was cut by 0 bases, the J end by 4 bases, with 12 bases between. The CDR3 consists of 14 residues. The CDR3 protein is CSARDPGEGETQYF. For the CDR3, the DNA is TGCAGTGCTAGAGATCCCGGGGAAGGAGAGACCCAGTACTTC.

This rearrangement joins TRBV3-1 to TRBJ2-4; D is unresolved. This CDR3 contains 17 residues. CDR1 LGHDT and CDR2 YNNKEL come from the germline V gene (reference sequence). Trimming took 0 bases from V and 0 from J, leaving 12 bases between them. DNA for the CDR3: TGTGCCAGCAGCCAAGAGGCCGGCTCAATAGCCAAAAACATTCAGTACTTC. Amino acid sequence: CASSQEAGSIAKNIQYF.

The genes are TRBV2 and TRBJ2-5, with D possibly being TRBD1 (5 bases). Trimming took off 5 bases at V and 1 base at J, with 11 bases between the two ends. This CDR3 contains 14 residues. Per the germline V gene, CDR1 is SNHLY and CDR2 is FYNNEI. CDR3 in amino acids: CASSLRTIQETQYF. The CDR3, as DNA: TGTGCCAGCAGTCTCCGGACAATCCAAGAGACCCAGTACTTC.

A word on this clonotype: Just one base apart from a much larger clone, this may be a read error. The V and J genes are TRBV14 and TRBJ2-1; D ambiguous. CDR3 length: 13 residues. CDR1 is SGHDN and CDR2 is FVKESK in the germline V gene. The CDR3 DNA sequence: TGTGCCAGCAGCCAATACTCCTTCAATGAGCAGTTCTTC. Translating gives CASSQYSFNEQFF. The variable domain in full, completed from reference TRBV14 and TRBJ2-1, reads EAGVTQFPSHSVIEKGQTVTLRCDPISGHDNLYWYRRVMGKEIKFLLHFVKESKQDESGMPNNRFLAERTGGTYSTLKVQPAELEDSGVYFCASSQYSFNEQFFGPGTRLTVL.

This clonotype was observed at least ten times. The CDR3 protein is CASSSLPGEHSYNEQFF. The CDR3 DNA reads as TGTGCCAGCAGCTCCCTTCCGGGAGAGCACTCCTACAATGAGCAGTTCTTC. The chain carries TRBV5-6 and TRBJ2-1; possible D gene TRBD2, 6 bases. Germline V gene sequence: CDR1 SGHDT, CDR2 YYEEEE. CDR3 length: 17 residues. V gave up 3 bases and J gave up 0 bases, with 16 bases separating them.